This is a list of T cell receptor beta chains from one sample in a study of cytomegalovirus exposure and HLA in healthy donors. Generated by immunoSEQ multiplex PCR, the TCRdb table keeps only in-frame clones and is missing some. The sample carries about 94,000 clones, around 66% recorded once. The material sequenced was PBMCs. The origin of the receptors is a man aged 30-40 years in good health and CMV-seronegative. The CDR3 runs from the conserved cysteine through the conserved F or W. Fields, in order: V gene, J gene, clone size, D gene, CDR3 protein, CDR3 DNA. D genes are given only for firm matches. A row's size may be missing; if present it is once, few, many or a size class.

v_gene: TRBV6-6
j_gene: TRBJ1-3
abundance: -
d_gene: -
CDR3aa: CASSRDSSSGNTIYF
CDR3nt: TGTGCCAGCAGTAGGGACTCGAGCTCTGGAAACACCATATATTTT

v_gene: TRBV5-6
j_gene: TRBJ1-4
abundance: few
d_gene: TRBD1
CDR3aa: CASSWRTGGLNEKLFF
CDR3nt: TGTGCCAGCAGCTGGAGGACAGGGGGCCTTAATGAAAAACTGTTTTTT

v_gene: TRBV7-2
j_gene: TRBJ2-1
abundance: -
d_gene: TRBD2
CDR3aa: CASSSGLAGGNEQFF
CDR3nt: TGTGCCAGCAGCTCGGGACTAGCGGGGGGCAATGAGCAGTTCTTC

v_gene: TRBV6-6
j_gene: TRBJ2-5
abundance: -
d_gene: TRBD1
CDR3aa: CASSHVWTGDRETQYF
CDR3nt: TGTGCCAGCAGCCACGTCTGGACAGGGGACCGGGAGACCCAGTACTTC

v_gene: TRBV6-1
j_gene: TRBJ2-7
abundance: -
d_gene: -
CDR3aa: CASSVFAGDSYEQYF
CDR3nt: TGTGCCAGCAGTGTTTTTGCGGGCGACTCCTACGAGCAGTACTTC

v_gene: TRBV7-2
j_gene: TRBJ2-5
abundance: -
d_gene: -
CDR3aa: CASSLARAETQYF
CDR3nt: TGTGCCAGCAGCTTAGCGCGGGCGGAGACCCAGTACTTC

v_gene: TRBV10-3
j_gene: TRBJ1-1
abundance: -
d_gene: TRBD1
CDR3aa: CATQTGAMNTEAFF
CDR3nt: TGTGCCACCCAGACAGGGGCTATGAACACTGAAGCTTTCTTT

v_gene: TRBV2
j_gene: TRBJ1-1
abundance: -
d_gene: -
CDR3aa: CASRRTLEAFF
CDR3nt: TGTGCCAGCAGGCGGACACTAGAAGCTTTCTTT

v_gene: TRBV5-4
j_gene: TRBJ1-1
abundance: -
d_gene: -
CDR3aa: CASSLDRVSTEAFF
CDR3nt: TGTGCCAGCAGCTTGGATCGCGTTAGCACTGAAGCTTTCTTT

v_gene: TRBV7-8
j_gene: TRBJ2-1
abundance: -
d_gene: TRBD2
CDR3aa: CASSLNPGLAGYNEQFF
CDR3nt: TGTGCCAGCAGCCTGAACCCGGGACTAGCGGGATACAATGAGCAGTTCTTC